This TCR beta chain comes out of a study of T-cell reconstitution after alpha-beta-depleted transplantation in children (dated by TCRdb to the mid-2010s). Context from the whole study: Using TCR repertoire profiling, the study followed T-cell immune reconstitution in a quantitative way in children after TCRalphabeta/CD19-depleted allogeneic hematopoietic cell transplantation.

In the paper's terms, the treatment or condition label means: allogeneic hematopoietic cell transplantation with graft depleted of TCRalphabeta T cells and CD19 B cells. TCRalphabeta/CD19-depleted allogeneic hematopoietic cell grafts were given to the transplant recipients, all of whom were children. Library construction relied on PCR. Sequencing was performed on an Illumina HiSeq 2500. To normalize quantification of the TCRbeta repertoire, the TCR libraries were built with molecular barcoding that relied on unique molecular identifiers. TCRdb reprocessing: public reads trimmed at Q25 with fastp, clones called with MiXCR, in-frame beta chains kept. Every distinct CDR3 protein forms one entry, paired with its most common genes and DNA. Present in this sample are approximately 85,000 distinct CDR3 sequences, roughly 13% of which were seen just once. Of the sample, 25% to 35% is held by the ten largest clones.

With regard to this clonotype: The antigen it recognizes is unknown. Qualities for individual bases were not recorded, and no much larger clone is one base off.

General study outcomes and caveats: About two months after transplant, the apparently early recovery of alphabetaT-cell counts reportedly depended on just several hundred clones that had expanded rapidly and came from non-depleted graft cells. In some patients, the high TCRbeta diversity seen at day 60 was put down to recipient T cells and intrathymic progenitors that had survived conditioning. Hyperexpanded clone frequencies declined over subsequent months; after one year, T-cell counts and TCRbeta diversity were mostly attributed to newly produced T cells.

Cut back by 1 base and 3 bases, the V and J ends lie 4 bases apart. CDR1 and CDR2 are read off the germline V gene as SGHDT and YYEEEE. Measured from the cysteine to the phenylalanine, the CDR3 is 12 residues long. Left in the record is the CDR3 DNA by itself, 36 bases read in frame from the first base. Here the chain combines TRBV5-6 and TRBJ1-1, with no confidently assigned D gene. Sequences were derived from PBMCs, mostly from graft donor cells, sampled 180 days after TCRalphabeta/CD19-depleted stem cell transplant. This TCR was sampled from a male patient aged 2-15 years who had a stem cell transplant for acute lymphoblastic leukemia, so the T cells may come from the graft donor. The CDR3 is CASSLFDTEAFF. The nucleotide sequence reads as follows: TGTGCCAGCAGCTTGTTCGACACTGAAGCTTTCTTT.